This section outlines one T cell receptor (beta chain) sequence together with its context. Naive CD8 cells lacked CD45RO and underwent positive selection for CCR7, leaving out terminally differentiated effector memory CD45RA+ cells. This record comes from a study of shared clonotypes between healthy human individuals. For the study at large: There were three CD4 naive, three CD4 memory, two CD8 naive and one CD8 memory plates per donor.

The CDR3 spans 14 residues. The germline gives CDR1 PRHDT, CDR2 FYEKMQ (reference sequence). V was cut by 0 bases and J by 7 bases, with 12 bases left in between. In the original workflow: For the immunoSEQ data, sequences were junction-only without quality scores, so filtering differed. The repertoire was sequenced with immunoSEQ multiplex PCR; TCRdb's copy has only in-frame clones and lacks some. D and trimming were read from the DNA, whereas the V and J calls and clone size are those reported in that table. This sample yields just over 2,000,000 clones, of which just under 95% are seen a single time; 0.85% to 1.3% belongs to the top ten.

What was sequenced was naive CD8+ T cells sorted from blood. The V gene is TRBV13, the J gene TRBJ1-2; D gene ambiguous. This receptor was identified in a man aged 18 to 35 in good health. CDR3 region: CASSLGEWEFGYTF. For the CDR3, the DNA is TGTGCCAGCAGCTTAGGCGAGTGGGAGTTTGGCTACACCTTC.